The subject of this entry is one TCR beta chain. This clonotype was counted ten times or more. Its antigen target is currently unknown. No much larger clone exists at a distance of one base, and base qualities are not known. The data stem from a study of T cell repertoires in cytomegalovirus infection (dated by TCRdb to the late 2010s). About the full investigation: Recently identified HLA-C-restricted CMV epitopes, whose presentation resists viral immunomodulation, were targeted by peptide stimulations together with well-studied HLA-B-restricted epitopes. The HLA type of each donor mattered for the analysis, because public TCR beta signatures pointed to carriage of CMV infection along with the matching HLA type. What the authors observed across the whole study: The ex vivo response was dominated by HLA-C-restricted CMV-specific TCR beta clonotypes, which also provided the single most frequent clonotype in two of eight donors. Carriers of CMV infection plus the relevant HLA type were discriminated by the cumulative frequency of public TCR beta family members in the study cohort and in an independent approximately 360-donor cohort.

The sample's treatment or condition label is to be understood as: in vitro stimulation with specific CMV peptide epitopes to enrich CMV-specific T cells. CDR1 and CDR2 are read off the germline V gene (reference sequence) as LNHDA and SQIVND. V loses 5 bases of germline sequence and J loses 6 bases, and the interval between the two ends is 17 bases. CDR3 length: 16 amino acids, cysteine to phenylalanine. Here the CDR3 DNA is all that survives: 48 bases in frame from base 1. TCRdb records Illumina HiSeq 1500 as the sequencer. TCRdb reworked the public reads: Q25 trimming with fastp, MiXCR clone assembly, productive beta chains retained. All rows with the same CDR3 protein become a single entry with the most common DNA and genes. In this sample the table shows 650,000 to 850,000 distinct CDR3 sequences, about 29% of which occur a single time. The top ten hold about an eighth of the sample.

This chain is built from TRBV19 and TRBJ1-6, with the D gene not clear enough to name. The material sequenced was cultured CD8+ T cells from PBMCs, taken from culture after CMV antigen stimulation. The sequence was collected from a human donor in good health (CMV status not recorded). Some clones in this sample may be carry-over from other donors' samples. The base sequence is TGTGCCAGTAGTTCATCGTTCCTCCCCAGTAATTCACCCCTCCACTTT. Translated, this gives CASSSSFLPSNSPLHF.